These 13 T cell receptor beta chains were all obtained from the same sample, sequenced in a study of cytomegalovirus exposure and HLA in healthy donors. PCR used 60 Vbeta primers and 13 Jbeta primers. This table comes from immunoSEQ multiplex PCR, and its TCRdb copy is limited to in-frame clones, with some not included. The top ten clones hold 0.65% to 0.95% of a sample with roughly 170,000 clones, about three quarters of them seen once. Sequencing was performed on PBMCs. The receptors derive from a female donor in good health and CMV-seronegative.

V is TRBV6-5 and J is TRBJ2-5, with 7 bases that match TRBD1. CDR1 and CDR2 (germline): MNHEY, SVGAGI. This CDR3 has 13 residues. V shed 6 bases, J shed 5 bases, and the junction held 6 bases outside the gene matches. CDR3: CASSLQGWETQYF. CDR3 nucleotide sequence: TGTGCCAGCAGCTTACAGGGGTGGGAGACCCAGTACTTC.

The genes are TRBV27 and TRBJ2-2; 7 bases align to TRBD1. The CDR3 length is 15 residues. Germline loops: CDR1 MNHEY, CDR2 SMNVEV (reference sequence). V shed 1 base and J 10 bases; nucleotides not matched to a gene: 9. The CDR3 bases are TGTGCCAGCAGTTTATGGGACAGCATCTTTTCGGAGCTGTTTTTT. It encodes CASSLWDSIFSELFF.

The genes are TRBV6-1 and TRBJ2-2, with D perhaps matching TRBD1 (5 bases). CDR1 MNHNS and CDR2 SASEGT come from the germline V gene. Trimming left V 6 bases short and J 1 base short, with 12 bases between. The CDR3 contains 15 residues. The CDR3 bases are TGTGCCAGCAGGGGTCTGGGGCAGAACACCGGGGAGCTGTTTTTT. It is translated as CASRGLGQNTGELFF.

The chain uses TRBV10-3 and TRBJ1-1; the D gene is possibly TRBD1 (6 bases). From germline, CDR1 is ENHRY and CDR2 SYGVKD. The V gene lost 10 bases and the J gene lost 6 bases, with 21 bases spanning the gap. There are 14 residues in the CDR3. The CDR3 here is CATKKGEERPEAFF. The CDR3, as DNA: TGTGCCACAAAGAAGGGGGAAGAGAGACCTGAAGCTTTCTTT.

In its sample, this clone was seen a few times. This chain uses TRBV11-2 with TRBJ2-7; 7 bases align to TRBD2. J lost 0 bases, V lost 1 base, and 3 bases had no gene match. The CDR3 consists of 15 residues. Germline CDR1 reads SGHAT; CDR2 reads FQNNGV. In DNA form, the CDR3 reads TGTGCCAGCAGCTTAGTAGCGGGTCCCTCCTACGAGCAGTACTTC. As protein: CASSLVAGPSYEQYF.

Here the CDR3 DNA reads TGTGCAAGTCGCTACAGACTACAAGCCAAAAACATTCAGTACTTC. It translates to CASRYRLQAKNIQYF. The chain has TRBV12-2 and TRBJ2-4; the table assigns TRBD2, which was not confirmed against the DNA. TRBV12-2 is described as a pseudogene. The CDR3 length is 15 residues.

The rearrangement joins TRBV7-2 to TRBJ2-5; D unresolved. Judging by the DNA end, TRBJ2-7 fits better; the J call may be wrong. The CDR3 is 15 residues long. CDR1 SGHTA and CDR2 FQGNSA come from the germline V gene. The CDR3 nucleotides read TGTGCCAGCAGCTCACCGCTACTTTCTTCCTACGAGCAGTACTTC. Its translation: CASSSPLLSSYEQYF.

V gene TRBV7-3 combines with J gene TRBJ1-6; 9 bases match TRBD1. With V trimmed by 5 bases and J by 5 bases, 7 bases remained unmatched. The CDR3 consists of 16 residues. CDR1 SGHTA and CDR2 FQGTGA come from the germline V gene. The CDR3 region is CASSLLGTGNNSPLHF. The CDR3 DNA follows: TGTGCCAGCAGCCTCCTCGGGACAGGGAATAATTCACCCCTCCACTTT. The full variable domain, in which reference TRBV7-3 and TRBJ1-6 provide the parts outside the CDR3, is GAGVSQTPSNKVTEKGKYVELRCDPISGHTALYWYRQSLGQGPEFLIYFQGTGAADDSGLPNDRFFAVRPEGSVSTLKIQRTERGDSAVYLCASSLLGTGNNSPLHFGNGTRLTVT.

V gene TRBV9 combines with J gene TRBJ2-3; 15 positions agree with TRBD2. This CDR3 contains 16 residues. CDR1 SGDLS and CDR2 YYNGEE come from the germline V gene. J lost 6 bases, V lost 4 bases, and 6 bases had no gene match. For the CDR3, the DNA is TGTGCCAGCAGCCCGGGGACTAGCGGGAGGCTTGATACGCAGTATTTT. Translation gives CASSPGTSGRLDTQYF.

This clone has a single count. The rearrangement links TRBV5-1 to TRBJ2-5; D is perhaps TRBD1 (5 bases). The CDR3 spans 14 residues. Germline V gives CDR1 SGHRS, CDR2 YFSETQ. V shed 4 bases and J shed 0 bases, with 10 bases lying between them. The CDR3 reads CASSTGQHQETQYF. In DNA, the CDR3 is TGCGCCAGCAGCACTGGACAACACCAAGAGACCCAGTACTTC.

The chain combines TRBV27 with TRBJ2-5; TRBD1 matches 10 bases. The J call may be faulty, since TRBJ2-7 better matches the DNA end. This CDR3 comprises 16 residues. CDR1 and CDR2 (germline): MNHEY, SMNVEV (reference sequence). CDR3 sequence: CASSSYRDRGPYEQYF. The CDR3 DNA is TGTGCCAGCAGTTCATACCGGGACAGGGGTCCCTACGAGCAGTACTTC.

This clone was recorded only once. The genes are TRBV19 and TRBJ2-7; D is possibly TRBD2 (6 bases). CDR1 and CDR2 from the germline V gene are LNHDA and SQIVND (reference sequence). This CDR3 contains 14 residues. The V and J ends lost 6 bases and 6 bases respectively, with 18 bases between them. CDR3 protein: CASSYRGSGVEQYF. In DNA, the CDR3 is TGTGCCAGTAGCTATCGGGGGTCGGGGGTCGAGCAGTACTTC. Full variable domain (remainder filled in from reference TRBV19 and TRBJ2-7): DGGITQSPKYLFRKEGQNVTLSCEQNLNHDAMYWYRQDPGQGLRLIYYSQIVNDFQKGDIAEGYSVSREKKESFPLTVTSAQKNPTAFYLCASSYRGSGVEQYFGPGTRLTVT.

The J gene is TRBJ2-1, the V gene TRBV7-9; 15 positions match TRBD2. CDR1 and CDR2 from the germline V gene are SEHNR and FQNEAQ (reference sequence). V gave up 5 bases and J gave up 6 bases; unmatched junction bases: 5. CDR3 size: 16 residues. The CDR3 sequence is CASSPRTSGRANEQFF. DNA of the CDR3: TGTGCCAGCAGCCCCCGGACTAGCGGGAGGGCCAATGAGCAGTTCTTC. Together with reference TRBV7-9 and TRBJ2-1, the CDR3 gives the full variable domain: DTGVSQNPRHKITKRGQNVTFRCDPISEHNRLYWYRQTLGQGPEFLTYFQNEAQLEKSRLLSDRFSAERPKGSFSTLEIQRTEQGDSAMYLCASSPRTSGRANEQFFGPGTRLTVL.